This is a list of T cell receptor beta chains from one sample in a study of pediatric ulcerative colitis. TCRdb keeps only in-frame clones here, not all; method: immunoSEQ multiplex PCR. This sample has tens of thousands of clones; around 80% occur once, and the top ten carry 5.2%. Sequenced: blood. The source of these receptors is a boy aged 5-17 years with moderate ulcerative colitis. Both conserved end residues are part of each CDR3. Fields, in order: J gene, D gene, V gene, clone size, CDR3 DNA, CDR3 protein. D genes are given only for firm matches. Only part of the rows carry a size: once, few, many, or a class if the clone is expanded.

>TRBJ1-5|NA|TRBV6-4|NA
TGTGCCAGCAGTGCCCGAGGGTCAGAACAGCCCCAGCATTTT
CASSARGSEQPQHF
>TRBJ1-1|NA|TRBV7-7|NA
TGTGCCAGCAGCGCTACAGTGAACACTGAAGCTTTCTTT
CASSATVNTEAFF
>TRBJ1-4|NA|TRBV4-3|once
TGCGCCAGCAGCTGGTCAAGGCTAGATGAAAAACTGTTTTTT
CASSWSRLDEKLFF
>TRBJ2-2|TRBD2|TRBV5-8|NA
TGTGCCAGCAGCTTACTAGCGGGAGGGCCGATCGGGGAGCTGTTTTTT
CASSLLAGGPIGELFF
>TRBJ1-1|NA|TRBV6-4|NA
TGTGCCAGCAGGGCTCAGGGAATGAACACTGAAGCTTTCTTT
CASRAQGMNTEAFF
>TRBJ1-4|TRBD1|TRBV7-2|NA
TGTGCCAGCAGCCTATCACAGGGGGGAAATGAAAAACTGTTTTTT
CASSLSQGGNEKLFF
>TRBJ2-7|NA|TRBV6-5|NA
TGTGCCAGCAGTTTCGGCTTCGGCTACGAGCAGTACTTC
CASSFGFGYEQYF
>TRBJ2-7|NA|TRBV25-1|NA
TGTGCCAGCAGTGAAAGAGGCGAGCAGTACTTC
CASSERGEQYF
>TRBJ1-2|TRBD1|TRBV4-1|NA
TGCGCCAGCAGTCCGACAGGGGGCTATGGCTACACCTTC
CASSPTGGYGYTF
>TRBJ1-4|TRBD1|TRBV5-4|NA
TGTGCCAGCAGCTTTACCGGGACAGGGGATGAAAAACTGTTTTTT
CASSFTGTGDEKLFF
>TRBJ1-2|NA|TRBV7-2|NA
TGTGCCAGCAGCTTGGACACGGTCTATGGCTACACCTTC
CASSLDTVYGYTF
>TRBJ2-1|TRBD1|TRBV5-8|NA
TGTGCCAGCAGCTCCTTGGGACAGGGGATCTACAATGAGCAGTTCTTC
CASSSLGQGIYNEQFF
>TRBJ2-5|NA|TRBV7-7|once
TGTGCCAGCAGCTCGGGATTACTAGAGACCCAGTACTTC
CASSSGLLETQYF
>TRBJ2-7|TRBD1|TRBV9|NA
TGTGCCAGCAGCGCCACAGGGGGATGGAGCTCCTACGAGCAGTACTTC
CASSATGGWSSYEQYF
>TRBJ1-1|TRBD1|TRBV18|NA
TGTGCCAGCTCACAATTGCCAGGGGGGAGATCTTTCTTT
CASSQLPGGRSFF
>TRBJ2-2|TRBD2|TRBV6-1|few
TGTGCCAGCAGGGAATTAGCGGGATCGAACACCGGGGAGCTGTTTTTT
CASRELAGSNTGELFF
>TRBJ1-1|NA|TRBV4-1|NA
TGCGCCAGCAGCTCCGGACAGAAGGGTTATGAAGCTTTCTTT
CASSSGQKGYEAFF
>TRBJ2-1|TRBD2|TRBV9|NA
TGTGCCAGCACCGCTAGCGGGAGCGGTGAGCAGTTCTTC
CASTASGSGEQFF
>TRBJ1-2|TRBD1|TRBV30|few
TGTGCCTCCAGGGGGTATGGCTACACCTTC
CASRGYGYTF
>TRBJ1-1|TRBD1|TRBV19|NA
TGTGCCAGTAGTATGGGACAGTTCAACACTGAAGCTTTCTTT
CASSMGQFNTEAFF
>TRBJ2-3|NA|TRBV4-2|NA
TGTGCCAGCAGCCAAGAGTCTAAGCCCCGCACAGATACGCAGTATTTT
CASSQESKPRTDTQYF
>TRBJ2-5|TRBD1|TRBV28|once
TGTGCCAGCAGTTTGGGACAGTACCAAGAGACCCAGTACTTC
CASSLGQYQETQYF
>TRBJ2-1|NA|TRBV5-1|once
TGCGCCAGCAGCTTGGCATCTGGGGGCCTTTACAATGAGCAGTTCTTC
CASSLASGGLYNEQFF
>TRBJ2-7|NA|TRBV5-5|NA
TGTGCCAGCAGCTCGGGACTTGTCTTCTACGAGCAGTACTTC
CASSSGLVFYEQYF
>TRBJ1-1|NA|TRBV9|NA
TGTGCCAGCAGCGTGATCGTGAACACTGAAGCTTTCTTT
CASSVIVNTEAFF
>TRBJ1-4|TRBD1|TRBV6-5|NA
TGTGCCAGCAGTCTTCGGACAGGGAATGAAAAACTGTTTTTT
CASSLRTGNEKLFF
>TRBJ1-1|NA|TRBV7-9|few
TGTGCCAGCAGCTTAGGCCAGAACACTGAAGCTTTCTTT
CASSLGQNTEAFF
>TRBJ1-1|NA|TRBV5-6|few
TGTGCCAGCAGGATACGGACACCCCGCCGCACTGAAGCTTTCTTT
CASRIRTPRRTEAFF
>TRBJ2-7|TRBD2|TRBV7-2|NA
TGTGCCAGCCTACGGGGGGGCCACTCCTACGAGCAGTACTTC
CASLRGGHSYEQYF
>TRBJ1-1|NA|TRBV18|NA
TGTGCCAGCTCACCACTCGCACCCGGGGCGAACACTGAAGCTTTCTTT
CASSPLAPGANTEAFF
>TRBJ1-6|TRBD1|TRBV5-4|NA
TGTGCCAGCAGCTCGTTCGCCGACAGGGGAAGAAGCTCCTATAATTCACCCCTCCACTTT
CASSSFADRGRSSYNSPLHF
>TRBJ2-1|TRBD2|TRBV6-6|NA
TGTGCCAGCAGTGCACCCGGGACTAGCCATGAGCAGTTCTTC
CASSAPGTSHEQFF
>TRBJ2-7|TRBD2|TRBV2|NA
TGTGCCAGCAGCCTTAGGACTAGCGGGACCTACGAGCAGTACTTC
CASSLRTSGTYEQYF